The sequence of this T cell receptor (beta chain) was determined in a study of cytomegalovirus exposure and HLA in healthy donors. The CDR3 is 14 amino acids. Germline V gives CDR1 MNHNS, CDR2 SASEGT. After removal of 5 bases from V and 1 base from J, the junction contained 0 bases not matched to a gene. The method was immunoSEQ multiplex PCR; TCRdb's version includes in-frame clones alone and lacks a portion of them. This table has about 74,000 clones, around 94% appearing once. Input material: PBMCs. The rearrangement joins TRBV6-1 to TRBJ2-7, with TRBD2 identical over 12 bases. The TCR originated in a woman aged 18-35 years in good health and CMV-seropositive. The CDR3, as DNA: TGTGCCAGCAGTCTAGCGGGGGGGTCCTACGAGCAGTACTTC. Its translation is CASSLAGGSYEQYF.